The present TCR beta chain was sequenced within a study of cytomegalovirus exposure and HLA in healthy donors. Germline V gene data show CDR1 as MGHRA and CDR2 as YSYEKL. The V end lost 0 bases, the J end lost 1 base, and 11 bases lay between the germline ends. The CDR3 has 16 residues. The table lists this clone with a count of one. Antigen: not known. General study results and limits: The presence/absence work took it that sequencing depth was about the same across donors.

Primers: 60 Vbeta forward and 13 Jbeta reverse. Sequencing used immunoSEQ multiplex PCR; TCRdb keeps in-frame clones, though not all of them. The data contain around 120,000 clones, about 80% of them singletons. The J gene is TRBJ2-3, the V gene TRBV4-1; D might be TRBD1 (6 bases). Specimen: PBMCs. The receptor's source is a man aged 60-69 years in good health and CMV-seropositive. The CDR3 sequence: CASSQEGAGGTDTQYF. CDR3 nucleotide sequence: TGCGCCAGCAGCCAAGAAGGGGCAGGGGGCACAGATACGCAGTATTTT.